This TCR beta chain was observed in a study of blood T cell repertoires in COVID-19. The CDR3 contains 17 residues. Data came from immunoSEQ multiplex PCR; TCRdb stores just in-frame clones and leaves some out. The table has fewer than 500,000 clones, around 87% seen once. This clonotype was sampled from a man aged 25 to 45 who had recovered from COVID-19. What was sequenced was PBMCs or T cells enriched from blood (not recorded which). The rearrangement joins TRBV12-2 to TRBJ2-2; the DNA was not used to check the table's D call, TRBD2. TRBV12-2 is annotated as a pseudogene. CDR3 in amino acids: CASRLSEGLAYTGELFF. DNA for the CDR3: TGTGCAAGTCGCTTATCGGAGGGACTAGCGTACACCGGGGAGCTGTTTTTT.